The rows below give T cell receptor beta chains drawn from one sample of a study of blood T cell repertoires in COVID-19. The assay was immunoSEQ multiplex PCR, and TCRdb's table has in-frame clones only and misses some. The sample consists of tens of thousands of clones, 84% of them appearing once. Sequencing was carried out using peripheral blood. The receptors were gathered from a woman of 80 years or more with acute or convalescent COVID-19. Both conserved end residues are part of each CDR3. D genes are given only for firm matches. Clone size appears in some rows only: once, few, many, or a class for an expanded clone.

TRBJ1-5 TRBV5-6 - - CASSLGQTNNQPQHF TGTGCCAGCAGCTTGGGACAGACAAACAATCAGCCCCAGCATTTT
TRBJ1-4 TRBV3-1/TRBV3-2 TRBD1 - CASSQTTGVGEKLFF TGTGCCAGCAGCCAGACAACAGGGGTTGGTGAAAAACTGTTTTTT
TRBJ2-2 TRBV9 TRBD2 - CASSVRAGTDTGELFF TGTGCCAGCAGCGTCCGAGCGGGGACCGACACCGGGGAGCTGTTTTTT
TRBJ1-5 TRBV7-9 - - CASSLAGQSNQPQHF TGTGCCAGCAGCTTAGCTGGGCAGTCAAATCAGCCCCAGCATTTT
TRBJ1-5 TRBV3-1/TRBV3-2 - - CASSRSNSNQPQHF TGTGCCAGCAGCCGCAGTAATAGCAATCAGCCCCAGCATTTT
TRBJ1-2 TRBV5-4 - - CASSLGQSPVNYGYTF TGTGCCAGCAGCTTGGGGCAGTCCCCCGTTAACTATGGCTACACCTTC
TRBJ1-5 TRBV5-3 TRBD1 - CARSYGQQGQPQHF TGTGCCAGAAGCTACGGACAACAGGGGCAGCCCCAGCATTTT
TRBJ2-1 TRBV11-3 TRBD2 - CASSLRGLAGGTEAKFF TGTGCCAGCAGCTTACGGGGACTAGCGGGGGGGACCGAGGCTAAATTCTTC
TRBJ1-1 TRBV7-3 - few CASSPAGDFTEAFF TGTGCCAGCAGCCCGGCAGGGGATTTTACTGAAGCTTTCTTT
TRBJ2-4 TRBV29-1 TRBD1 - CSVGQGVLAKNIQYF TGCAGCGTTGGACAGGGAGTTCTAGCCAAAAACATTCAGTACTTC
TRBJ2-7 TRBV6-5 - - CASSYLGHYYEQYF TGTGCCAGCAGTTACCTCGGACACTACTACGAGCAGTACTTC
TRBJ2-3 TRBV6-1 - - CASSEARTIGRTDTQYF TGTGCCAGCAGTGAAGCGCGGACAATCGGCCGCACAGATACGCAGTATTTT
TRBJ1-6 TRBV20-1 - - CSASLHGGVNSPLHF TGCAGTGCTAGTCTTCATGGGGGCGTGAATTCACCCCTCCACTTT
TRBJ1-6 TRBV5-1 TRBD1 - CASRLTAGQGPTPLHF TGCGCCAGCCGCCTCACTGCCGGACAGGGCCCCACACCCCTCCACTTT
TRBJ1-2 TRBV5-1 TRBD1 - CASSRDSMGFYGYTF TGCGCCAGCAGCCGGGACAGCATGGGGTTCTATGGCTACACCTTC
TRBJ1-1 TRBV2 - - CASSVGQGTEAFF TGTGCCAGCAGTGTTGGGCAGGGCACTGAAGCTTTCTTT
TRBJ1-2 TRBV10-3 TRBD1 - CAISRTGTDPVGGYTF TGTGCCATCAGCCGGACAGGGACTGATCCTGTGGGAGGCTACACCTTC
TRBJ1-1 TRBV19 - - CASSKGVLNTEAFF TGTGCCAGTAGTAAGGGAGTATTGAACACTGAAGCTTTCTTT
TRBJ1-3 TRBV7-6 - - CASSPGVSDTIYF TGTGCCAGCAGCCCAGGGGTCTCGGACACCATATATTTT
TRBJ1-2 TRBV30 TRBD1 - CAWSSGDRGRYGYTF TGTGCCTGGAGTTCCGGGGACAGGGGTCGCTATGGCTACACCTTC
TRBJ1-2 TRBV3-1/TRBV3-2 - - CASTLRSGANYGYTF TGTGCCAGCACCCTAAGATCAGGGGCCAACTATGGCTACACCTTC
TRBJ1-2 TRBV19 - - CASSIEGGLSYGYTF TGTGCCAGTAGTATAGAGGGAGGCCTTTCTTATGGCTACACCTTC
TRBJ1-3 TRBV19 - - CASSFIQGSSGNTIYF TGTGCCAGTAGTTTCATCCAGGGGAGCTCTGGAAACACCATATATTTT
TRBJ1-2 TRBV12-3/TRBV12-4 - once CASRGDFPGYTF TGTGCCAGCAGAGGGGACTTTCCCGGCTACACCTTC
TRBJ2-4 TRBV10-3 TRBD1 - CAISERAGGQGASGAKNIQYF TGTGCCATCAGTGAGAGGGCCGGTGGACAGGGGGCTAGTGGGGCCAAAAACATTCAGTACTTC
TRBJ1-5 TRBV6-1 - - CASSEGQYTDRYSNQPQHF TGTGCCAGCAGTGAAGGTCAGTATACGGACAGATATAGCAATCAGCCCCAGCATTTT
TRBJ1-3 TRBV5-1 TRBD1 - CASSPGQAGNTIYF TGCGCCAGCAGCCCTGGACAGGCTGGAAACACCATATATTTT
TRBJ1-2 TRBV19 TRBD1 - CASSLRDSLYGYTF TGTGCCAGTAGTCTCCGGGACAGCCTCTATGGCTACACCTTC
TRBJ1-1 TRBV18 TRBD1 few CASSTTSGGTEAFF TGTGCCAGCTCCACAACCTCAGGGGGCACTGAAGCTTTCTTT
TRBJ1-6 TRBV6-6 - - CASSYSGGEPLHF TGTGCCAGCAGTTACTCGGGGGGAGAGCCCCTCCACTTT
TRBJ1-2 TRBV19 TRBD1 - CASSEGTGGNYGYTF TGTGCCAGTAGTGAGGGGACAGGGGGCAACTATGGCTACACCTTC
TRBJ1-6 TRBV18 TRBD1 - CASSLGTGKDSPLHF TGTGCCAGCTCACTAGGGACAGGGAAGGATTCACCCCTCCACTTT
TRBJ2-1 TRBV18 TRBD1 - CASSPGTGSSSYNEQFF TGTGCCAGCTCACCCGGGACAGGGTCGAGCTCCTACAATGAGCAGTTCTTC
TRBJ2-6 TRBV3-1/TRBV3-2 TRBD1 - CASSQDLGTGRANVLTF TGTGCCAGCAGCCAAGATCTCGGGACAGGGAGGGCCAACGTCCTGACTTTC
TRBJ2-3 TRBV19 TRBD2 - CASSPYGLAGGTDTQYF TGTGCCAGTAGTCCATACGGACTAGCGGGGGGCACAGATACGCAGTATTTT
TRBJ1-4 TRBV7-9 - - CASSQGRGDEKLFF TGTGCCAGCAGCCAGGGCAGGGGCGATGAAAAACTGTTTTTT
TRBJ1-1 TRBV3-1/TRBV3-2 - - CASSPQRGNTEAFF TGTGCCAGCAGCCCCCAACGGGGAAACACTGAAGCTTTCTTT
TRBJ2-2 TRBV13 - - CASSLPGRALSGTGELFF TGTGCCAGCAGCCTGCCGGGCAGGGCCCTCTCCGGGACCGGGGAGCTGTTTTTT
TRBJ1-2 TRBV29-1 TRBD1 - CSVDTTGARGYGYTF TGCAGCGTTGATACCACAGGGGCCCGAGGCTATGGCTACACCTTC